The present T cell receptor beta chain was sequenced within a study of blood T cells in healthy people across ages. Whole-study results and caveats: Diversity was higher, and naive CD4+ cells more numerous, in long-lived donors than in aged donors.

A J-beta primer mix and a sample-barcoded 5' primer were used in a second PCR of roughly 7 to 12 cycles. A 12-random-nucleotide template-switch adaptor tagged each cDNA molecule. TCRdb re-called the 5' RACE reads through MiXCR, storing one row per CDR3 protein. The sample holds 1.8 million or so distinct CDR3 sequences, about 39% seen once. For this clonotype: The antigen is undetermined.

CDR3 length: 12 residues. Trimming removed 2 bases from V and 11 bases from J, with 12 bases in between. Germline V CDR1 and CDR2: SGHNT, YENEEA. This sequence originates from a human donor in good health. The sequenced material came from blood. J is TRBJ1-1 and V is TRBV11-3; D is ambiguous. CDR3 sequence: CASSLTGTAAFF. CDR3 in DNA: TGTGCCAGCAGCTTAACGGGTACGGCGGCTTTCTTT.